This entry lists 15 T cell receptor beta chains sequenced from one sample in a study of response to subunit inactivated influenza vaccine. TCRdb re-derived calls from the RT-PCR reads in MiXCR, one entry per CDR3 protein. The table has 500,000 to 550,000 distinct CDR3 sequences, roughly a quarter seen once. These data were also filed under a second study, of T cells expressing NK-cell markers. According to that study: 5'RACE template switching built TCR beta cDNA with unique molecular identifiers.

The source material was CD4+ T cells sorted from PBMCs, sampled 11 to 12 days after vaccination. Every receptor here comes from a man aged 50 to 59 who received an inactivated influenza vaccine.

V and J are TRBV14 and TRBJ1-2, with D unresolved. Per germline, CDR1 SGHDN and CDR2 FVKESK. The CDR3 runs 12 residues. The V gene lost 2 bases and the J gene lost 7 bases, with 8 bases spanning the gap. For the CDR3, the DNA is TGTGCCAGCAGCCAATCCACGGGTGGCTACACCTTC. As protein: CASSQSTGGYTF.

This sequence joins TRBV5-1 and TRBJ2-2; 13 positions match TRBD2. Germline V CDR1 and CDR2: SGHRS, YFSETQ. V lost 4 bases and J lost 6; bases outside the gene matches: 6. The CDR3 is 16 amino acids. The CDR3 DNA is TGCGCCAGCAGCATAGGACTAGCGGGGGACTCCGGGGAGCTGTTTTTT. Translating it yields CASSIGLAGDSGELFF.

The CDR3 loop reads CASKPLVVGSYNEQFF. The CDR3 region has the DNA TGTGCCAGCAAGCCCCTTGTGGTTGGCTCCTACAATGAGCAGTTCTTC. This rearrangement joins TRBV27 to TRBJ2-1; D is undetermined. Germline lookup yields CDR1 MNHEY and CDR2 SMNVEV (reference sequence). Trimming took off 7 bases at V and 0 bases at J, with 16 bases between the two ends. The CDR3 loop spans 16 amino acids.

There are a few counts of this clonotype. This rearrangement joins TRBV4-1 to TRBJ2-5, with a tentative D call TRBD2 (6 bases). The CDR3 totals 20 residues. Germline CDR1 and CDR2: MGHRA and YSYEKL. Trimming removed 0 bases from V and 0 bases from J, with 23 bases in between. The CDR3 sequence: CASSQEKEGMGRKYQETQYF. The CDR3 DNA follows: TGCGCCAGCAGCCAAGAAAAGGAGGGGATGGGTCGAAAGTACCAAGAGACCCAGTACTTC.

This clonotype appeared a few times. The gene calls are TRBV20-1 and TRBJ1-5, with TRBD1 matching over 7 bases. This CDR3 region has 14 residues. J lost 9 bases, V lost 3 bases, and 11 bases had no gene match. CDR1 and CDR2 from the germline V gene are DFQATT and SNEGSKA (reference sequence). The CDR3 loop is CSARLRQGGRPQHF. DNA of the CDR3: TGCAGTGCTAGGCTGCGCCAGGGGGGAAGGCCCCAGCATTTT.

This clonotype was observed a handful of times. The CDR3 DNA reads as TGTGCCAGCAGTCCAGGGACTAGCACGAGACGGGAGCAGTACTTC. Amino acid sequence: CASSPGTSTRREQYF. V and J are TRBV28 and TRBJ2-7, with TRBD2 matching over 9 bases. V was clipped by 5 bases and J by 7 bases; unmatched bases: 12. The CDR3 has 15 residues. Looked up from germline, CDR1 is MDHEN and CDR2 is SYDVKM.

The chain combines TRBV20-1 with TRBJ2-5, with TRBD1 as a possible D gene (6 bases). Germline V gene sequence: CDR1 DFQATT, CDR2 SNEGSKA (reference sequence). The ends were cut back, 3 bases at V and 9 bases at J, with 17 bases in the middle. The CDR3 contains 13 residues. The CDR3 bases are TGCAGTGCTAGGGGGGCCGATAATTGGGCCCAGTACTTC. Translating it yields CSARGADNWAQYF.

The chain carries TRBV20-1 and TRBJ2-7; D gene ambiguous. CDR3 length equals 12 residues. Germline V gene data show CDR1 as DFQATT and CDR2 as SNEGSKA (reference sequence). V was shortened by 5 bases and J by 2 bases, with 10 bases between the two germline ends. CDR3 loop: CSACDVPYEQYF. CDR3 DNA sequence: TGCAGTGCTTGCGACGTACCCTACGAGCAGTACTTC.

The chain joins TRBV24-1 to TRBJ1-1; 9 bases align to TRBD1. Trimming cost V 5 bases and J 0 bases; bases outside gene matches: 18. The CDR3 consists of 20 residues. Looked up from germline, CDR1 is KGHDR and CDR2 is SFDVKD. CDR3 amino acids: CATSVGTGSAGLPMNTEAFF. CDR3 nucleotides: TGTGCCACCAGTGTCGGGACAGGGAGCGCCGGGCTCCCGATGAACACTGAAGCTTTCTTT.

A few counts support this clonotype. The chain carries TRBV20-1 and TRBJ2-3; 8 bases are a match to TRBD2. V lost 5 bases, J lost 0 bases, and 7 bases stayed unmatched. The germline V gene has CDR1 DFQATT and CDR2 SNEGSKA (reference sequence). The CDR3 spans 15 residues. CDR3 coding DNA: TGCAGTGCTCAAGGGCGGGGGGCTAGCACAGATACGCAGTATTTT. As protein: CSAQGRGASTDTQYF.

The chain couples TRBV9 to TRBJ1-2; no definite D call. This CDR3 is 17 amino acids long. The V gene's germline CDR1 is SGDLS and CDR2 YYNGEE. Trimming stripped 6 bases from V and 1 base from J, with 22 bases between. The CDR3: CASTDGIFGENNYGYTF. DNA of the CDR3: TGTGCCAGCACCGACGGGATTTTCGGGGAAAATAACTATGGCTACACCTTC.

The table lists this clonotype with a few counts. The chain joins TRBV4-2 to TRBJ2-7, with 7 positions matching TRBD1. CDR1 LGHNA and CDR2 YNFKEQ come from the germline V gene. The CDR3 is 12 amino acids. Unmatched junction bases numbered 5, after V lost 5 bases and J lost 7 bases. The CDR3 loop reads CASSGDRVEQYF. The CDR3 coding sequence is TGTGCCAGCAGCGGAGACAGGGTTGAGCAGTACTTC.

The CDR3 is CASSFDNFLSPRYEQYF. CDR3 nucleotide sequence: TGTGCCAGCAGTTTTGATAATTTCTTGTCCCCCAGATACGAGCAGTACTTC. This rearrangement joins TRBV28 to TRBJ2-7; D unclear. V lost 3 bases and J 4 bases, leaving 22 bases between the germline ends. The CDR3 runs 17 residues. The V gene's germline CDR1 is MDHEN and CDR2 SYDVKM. Supplemented by reference TRBV28 and TRBJ2-7, the full variable domain reads DVKVTQSSRYLVKRTGEKVFLECVQDMDHENMFWYRQDPGLGLRLIYFSYDVKMKEKGDIPEGYSVSREKKERFSLILESASTNQTSMYLCASSFDNFLSPRYEQYFGPGTRLTVT.

DNA of the CDR3: TGTGCCAGCAGTAACGAGCAAGGGTTTCTTGAGACCCAGTACTTC. Encoded protein: CASSNEQGFLETQYF. The V call is TRBV6-5, the J call TRBJ2-5; D is uncertain. Trimming pared 5 bases from V and 5 bases from J, leaving 18 bases between. This CDR3 region has 15 residues. The V gene's germline CDR1 is MNHEY and CDR2 SVGAGI.

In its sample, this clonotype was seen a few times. The CDR3 region has the DNA TGCAGTGCTAATAGCGGGAGGGCCTACGAGCAGTACTTC. This sequence encodes CSANSGRAYEQYF. This chain connects TRBV20-1 to TRBJ2-7, with TRBD2 matching 11 bases. CDR1 is DFQATT and CDR2 is SNEGSKA in the germline V gene (reference sequence). With V trimmed by 4 bases and J by 2 bases, 1 base remained unmatched. The CDR3 spans 13 residues.